This T cell receptor beta chain was captured in a study of HIV-infected patients and healthy controls. The study's findings and limits: Mean usage of eight alpha and eight beta V genes differed significantly in HIV-infected patients versus controls. HIV+ repertoires were severely depleted of MAIT alpha-chain CDR3s, unlike healthy controls. HLA types of the donors remained undetermined.

By share, this clonotype ranks as medium-sized (0.01 to 0.1%). Its antigen is not identified. Trimming removed 2 bases at V and 4 bases at J, with 14 bases between. Germline V gives CDR1 SEHNR, CDR2 FQNEAQ (reference sequence). This CDR3 contains 15 residues. No cell fractionation was done, so the repertoire covers all unsorted peripheral blood T cells. Reverse transcription used around 480 ng RNA and constant-region primers for alpha and beta. Using multiplexing indices, alpha and beta chain libraries were generated apart by chain-specific third strand synthesis. Each CDR3 protein is one row after TCRdb ran MiXCR on the 5' RACE reads. The profile shows fewer than 4,500 distinct CDR3 sequences, about 8% of them singletons.

The rearrangement joins TRBV7-9 to TRBJ1-1, with D unclear. This clonotype was obtained from an adult with HIV infection. The specimen comprised blood, sampled before antiretroviral therapy. CDR3 amino acids: CASSLNARGSTEAFF. CDR3 in DNA: TGTGCCAGCAGCTTAAACGCCCGCGGAAGCACTGAAGCTTTCTTT.